The 28 T cell receptor beta chains given below trace back to one sample, sequenced in a study of siplizumab effects on memory and regulatory T cells. Sequencing was performed with immunoSEQ multiplex PCR; in TCRdb, only in-frame clones are kept and a portion is missing. The sample has tens of thousands of clones; about 90% are singletons. The sample was CD8+ T cells sorted from blood. These receptors were obtained from a human donor in good health.

In its sample, this clone was seen once. The chain employs TRBV6-5 and TRBJ2-5; 8 nucleotides align to TRBD2. Germline CDR1 and CDR2: MNHEY and SVGAGI. The CDR3 is 15 amino acids. Trimming took 7 bases from V and 5 from J; bases not matched to a gene: 12. The CDR3 is CASTLNGGGRETQYF. The DNA of the CDR3 is TGTGCCAGCACCCTCAACGGGGGGGGGCGGGAGACCCAGTACTTC.

The rearrangement links TRBV11-2 to TRBJ1-1; no clear D gene. The CDR3 runs to 15 residues. Between the trimmed V and J ends, which lost 0 bases and 0 bases, there was a span of 8 bases. CDR1 is SGHAT and CDR2 is FQNNGV in the germline V gene. The DNA for the CDR3 is TGTGCCAGCAGCTTAGATGCACGTATGAACACTGAAGCTTTCTTT. This encodes CASSLDARMNTEAFF.

CDR3 region: CASGLPGQGLIYEQYF. The CDR3 DNA is TGTGCTAGTGGTTTGCCTGGACAGGGGCTAATCTACGAGCAGTACTTC. The J gene is TRBJ2-7, the V gene TRBV12-5; TRBD1 aligns across 9 bases. Germline values: CDR1 LGHNT, CDR2 FRNRAP. With V trimmed by 2 bases and J by 3 bases, 8 bases remained unmatched. CDR3 length: 16 residues. The whole variable domain, filled in from reference TRBV12-5 and TRBJ2-7, reads DARVTQTPRHKVTEMGQEVTMRCQPILGHNTVFWYRQTMMQGLELLAYFRNRAPLDDSGMPKDRFSAEMPDATLATLKIQPSEPRDSAVYFCASGLPGQGLIYEQYFGPGTRLTVT.

This chain connects TRBV19 to TRBJ2-1, with 7 bases aligning to TRBD1. Trimming removed 6 bases from V and 6 bases from J; junction bases left unmatched: 2. Germline CDR1 is LNHDA and CDR2 is SQIVND (reference sequence). The CDR3 length is 12 residues. CDR3 region: CASRAGGNEQFF. DNA for the CDR3: TGTGCCAGTAGGGCAGGGGGCAATGAGCAGTTCTTC.

CDR3 residues: CASSLNPGGSQPQHF. In DNA form, the CDR3 reads TGTGCCAGCAGCTTAAATCCGGGGGGCAGTCAGCCCCAGCATTTT. The chain links TRBV7-2 to TRBJ1-5; D is perhaps TRBD1 (6 bases). Germline-derived CDR1 and CDR2 are SGHTA and FQGNSA. Trimming took off 2 bases at V and 6 bases at J, with 14 bases between the two ends. The CDR3 consists of 15 residues.

The rearrangement links TRBV27 to TRBJ2-2; D may be TRBD2 (5 bases). CDR1 and CDR2 (germline): MNHEY, SMNVEV (reference sequence). The V end was cut by 7 bases, the J end by 1 base, with 19 bases between. CDR3 length: 17 amino acids. CDR3 nucleotides: TGTGCCAGCACCTCCTTAATAGCGTCCCTGAACACCGGGGAGCTGTTTTTT. It yields the protein CASTSLIASLNTGELFF.

The chain uses TRBV27 and TRBJ1-6; perhaps TRBD1 as D (6 bases). The germline gives CDR1 MNHEY, CDR2 SMNVEV (reference sequence). This CDR3 has 13 residues. Trimming shortened V by 9 bases and J by 10 bases, and 16 bases separated the two germline ends. CDR3 sequence reads: CASYREMGSPLHF. The CDR3 nucleotides are TGTGCCAGTTACAGGGAAATGGGATCACCCCTCCACTTT.

V is TRBV4-1 and J is TRBJ2-7, with D possibly being TRBD2 (7 bases). Trimming removed 0 bases at V and 0 bases at J, with 9 bases between. Germline loops: CDR1 MGHRA, CDR2 YSYEKL. The CDR3 is made up of 15 amino acids. The CDR3 protein is CASSQDRGASYEQYF. For the CDR3, the DNA is TGCGCCAGCAGCCAAGACCGGGGGGCCTCCTACGAGCAGTACTTC.

The CDR3 protein is CASRWSTEAFF. As DNA, the CDR3 is TGTGCCAGCAGGTGGAGCACTGAAGCTTTCTTT. This chain connects TRBV6-1 to TRBJ1-1; D not resolved. Germline lookup yields CDR1 MNHNS and CDR2 SASEGT. CDR3 length: 11 residues. Trimming left V 6 bases short and J 4 bases short, with 6 bases between.

The chain combines TRBV5-6 with TRBJ2-1; D may be TRBD1 or TRBD2 (5 bases each). CDR3 length equals 15 residues. Per germline, CDR1 SGHDT and CDR2 YYEEEE. V was pared by 3 bases and J by 4 bases, with 14 bases between. The CDR3 region has the DNA TGTGCCAGCAGCTCCGGTGGGGGATGGTACAATGAGCAGTTCTTC. It translates to CASSSGGGWYNEQFF.

The chain has TRBV7-9 and TRBJ2-7; 11 bases agree with TRBD2. Germline loops: CDR1 SEHNR, CDR2 FQNEAQ (reference sequence). Trimming removed 5 bases from V and 1 base from J; junction bases left unmatched: 7. The CDR3 length is 16 residues. The chain's CDR3 is CASSPLTSGNSYEQYF. In DNA, the CDR3 is TGTGCCAGCAGCCCATTGACTAGCGGGAATTCCTACGAGCAGTACTTC.

About this clone: One junction end does not reproduce the germline sequence, and a read error may be involved. The identical CDR3 is also encoded by other nucleotide sequences in the sample. This rearrangement joins TRBV6-1 to TRBJ2-2; TRBD2 is a possible D gene (6 bases). This CDR3 has 13 residues. The V gene's germline CDR1 is MNHNS and CDR2 SASEGT. The CDR3, as DNA: TGTGCCAGCACGCTAGCGAACACTGGGGAGCTGTTTTTT. This gives the protein CASTLANTGELFF.

This chain links TRBV19 with TRBJ2-5, with D perhaps given as TRBD1 or TRBD2 (5 bases each). The end of the DNA fits TRBJ2-7 better, so the J call may be wrong. This CDR3 contains 17 residues. Germline assignment: CDR1 LNHDA and CDR2 SQIVND (reference sequence). Here the CDR3 DNA reads TGTGCCAGTAGTCAGCTGCACCGGGACCGAAGCTCCTACGAGCAGTACTTC. As protein: CASSQLHRDRSSYEQYF.

In this sample, this clone turned up many times. The rearrangement uses TRBV6-1 and TRBJ2-2; TRBD2 matches at 11 bases. This CDR3 spans 17 amino acids. Germline-derived CDR1 and CDR2 are MNHNS and SASEGT. Trimming cost V 3 bases and J 4 bases; bases outside gene matches: 7. CDR3 protein: CASSEVAGGRGTGELFF. As DNA, the CDR3 is TGTGCCAGCAGTGAGGTAGCGGGAGGGCGCGGCACCGGGGAGCTGTTTTTT.

The V call is TRBV5-1, the J call TRBJ2-3, with TRBD2 matching 12 bases. The length of the CDR3 is 15 residues. The V gene's germline CDR1 is SGHRS and CDR2 YFSETQ. Losses at the gene ends were 1 base for V and 4 bases for J; bases not matched to a gene: 1. The CDR3 coding sequence is TGCGCCAGCAGCTTGACTAGCGGGAGGCCAGATACGCAGTATTTT. Its translation is CASSLTSGRPDTQYF.

Here the CDR3 DNA reads TGCGCCACGACACTAGCGGGAGCCTACAATGAGCAGTTCTTC. Its protein product is CATTLAGAYNEQFF. The rearrangement joins TRBV10-2 to TRBJ2-1; 11 nucleotides align to TRBD2. The CDR3 extends over 14 amino acids. Germline V lookup: CDR1 WSHSY, CDR2 SAAADI. V was clipped by 10 bases and J by 2 bases; unmatched bases: 4.

This chain joins TRBV27 and TRBJ1-1; D call uncertain. V lost 2 bases to trimming and J lost 0 bases, with 4 bases between them. Germline CDR1 and CDR2: MNHEY and SMNVEV (reference sequence). This CDR3 is 13 amino acids long. CDR3 DNA: TGTGCCAGCAGTTTAAGCCTGAACACTGAAGCTTTCTTT. It specifies CASSLSLNTEAFF.

The chain is built from TRBV27 and TRBJ2-6; D is uncertain. V lost 3 bases and J lost 6, with 6 bases in between. The CDR3 spans 13 residues. Germline V gene sequence: CDR1 MNHEY, CDR2 SMNVEV (reference sequence). CDR3: CASSFSQANVLTF. DNA for the CDR3: TGTGCCAGCAGTTTTAGCCAGGCCAACGTCCTGACTTTC.

This CDR3 is CSASRGEKSFF. The CDR3 region has the DNA TGCAGTGCTAGTCGGGGGGAAAAGTCGTTTTTT. V is TRBV20-1 and J is TRBJ1-4; tentatively, D is TRBD1 (5 bases). The length of the CDR3 is 11 residues. V was trimmed by 3 bases and J by 16 bases, leaving 15 bases between them. The germline CDR1 and CDR2 sequences are DFQATT and SNEGSKA (reference sequence).

J is TRBJ2-2 and V is TRBV4-1, with 7 bases lining up with TRBD2. Trimming took 1 base from V and 6 from J; bases not matched to a gene: 5. The CDR3 contains 15 residues. Germline CDR1 and CDR2: MGHRA and YSYEKL. Written as DNA, the CDR3 is TGCGCCAGCAGCCAAGTCGGGGGGTACTCCGGGGAGCTGTTTTTT. Protein: CASSQVGGYSGELFF.

The chain couples TRBV7-8 to TRBJ1-3, with D tentatively TRBD1 (5 bases). Trimming removed 3 bases at V and 2 bases at J, with 11 bases between. This CDR3 has 15 residues. Germline CDR1 SGHVS, CDR2 FQNEAQ. The CDR3 reads CASSFSGVAGNTIYF. The CDR3 DNA sequence: TGTGCCAGCAGCTTCTCGGGGGTCGCTGGAAACACCATATATTTT.

The genes are TRBV11-2 and TRBJ2-2; 9 nucleotides line up with TRBD1. The CDR3 loop spans 17 amino acids. V shed 1 base and J 6 bases; nucleotides not matched to a gene: 9. Germline CDR1 is SGHAT and CDR2 is FQNNGV. CDR3 nucleotides: TGTGCCAGCAGCTTAGCAGGGACAGGGTATAGCGCCGGGGAGCTGTTTTTT. Translation gives CASSLAGTGYSAGELFF.

V gene TRBV27 combines with J gene TRBJ2-7; D is undetermined. The CDR3 spans 12 residues. Germline-derived CDR1 and CDR2 are MNHEY and SMNVEV (reference sequence). Trimming took 4 bases from V and 4 from J, leaving 8 bases between them. The CDR3, as DNA: TGTGCCAGCAGTTCCACCGGATACGAGCAGTACTTC. Translation gives CASSSTGYEQYF.

With regard to this clone: The junction shows a germline mismatch at one end, possibly a read error. The CDR3, as DNA: TGCGCCAGCAACCAACAGGGGGCGGGCACCGGGGAGCTGTTTTTT. This codes for CASNQQGAGTGELFF. V and J are TRBV4-1 and TRBJ2-2, with TRBD1 identical over 9 bases. Looked up from germline, CDR1 is MGHRA and CDR2 is YSYEKL. This CDR3 region has 15 residues.

This clone showed up just once. This chain joins TRBV19 and TRBJ2-7, with TRBD1 matching 9 bases. This CDR3 has 13 residues. J lost 6 bases, V lost 4 bases, and 4 bases had no gene match. Germline V CDR1 and CDR2: LNHDA, SQIVND (reference sequence). CDR3 region: CASSTGTGSEQYF. CDR3 nucleotide sequence: TGTGCCAGTAGTACGGGGACAGGGTCCGAGCAGTACTTC.

The chain recombines TRBV6-5 with TRBJ2-3; TRBD1 aligns across 9 bases. J gave up 5 bases and V 5 bases, and 8 bases lay outside the gene matches. Germline CDR1 is MNHEY and CDR2 is SVGAGI. This CDR3 comprises 15 residues. The CDR3 bases are TGTGCCAGCAGTCTCCGGGACAGGGATGGAGATACGCAGTATTTT. Translated, it gives CASSLRDRDGDTQYF.

The V gene is TRBV7-8, the J gene TRBJ2-5; D is possibly TRBD1 (5 bases). The CDR3 runs to 12 residues. V lost 5 bases to trimming and J lost 3 bases, with 7 bases between them. The germline CDR1 and CDR2 sequences are SGHVS and FQNEAQ. The CDR3 DNA reads as TGTGCCAGCAGCGTCAGGGAAGAGACCCAGTACTTC. Translated, it gives CASSVREETQYF.

The chain employs TRBV21-1 and TRBJ2-5; the D call of TRBD1 is as the table states it, not checked on the DNA. TRBV21-1 is flagged as a pseudogene. The CDR3 length is 14 residues. DNA of the CDR3: TGTGCCAGCAGCAACACAGGCCAACAAGAGACCCAGTACTTC. Amino acids: CASSNTGQQETQYF.